Sequencing of this T cell receptor beta chain was carried out in a study of shared T cell receptors in the human thymus. Here immunoSEQ multiplex PCR was the method, and the copy in TCRdb shows in-frame clones only, minus some. The sample has hundreds of thousands of clones, approximately 90% seen once. V was pared by 4 bases and J by 6 bases, with 5 bases of the junction left unmatched. Per germline, CDR1 ENHRY and CDR2 SYGVKD. The CDR3 covers 14 residues. This clone was recorded a few times. The same sample was also used in a study of human thymus T cells. That publication notes: There appeared to be biased usage of V and J genes in thymic and blood repertoires. Related work found strong thymic repertoire overlap between unrelated individuals.

The chain recombines TRBV10-3 with TRBJ2-1, with TRBD2 identical over 8 bases. Sequencing input: thymocytes. The source of this sequence is a boy in the first two years of life with a congenital heart defect. CDR3 DNA: TGTGCCATCAGTGGACTAGCGTGGAGCAATGAGCAGTTCTTC. This codes for CAISGLAWSNEQFF.